This paragraph covers one T cell receptor (beta chain) sequence. Its specificity is unknown. This record comes from a study of T cell responses to AZD1222 COVID-19 vaccine. Study-level findings and limits: The repertoires were collected only after the peak T cell response. Regions left unmutated in variants are reportedly the target of nearly half of spike-specific TCRs.

Data came from immunoSEQ multiplex PCR; TCRdb stores just in-frame clones and leaves some out. The table has 150,000 or so clones, about nine tenths seen once. This receptor was obtained from an adult in good health. This specimen consisted of peripheral blood, obtained on day 0 of AZD1222 vaccination.

CDR3 sequence (DNA): TGTGCCAGCAGTTCAACCCCGACAGGGTTGGAGACCCAGTACTTC. This codes for CASSSTPTGLETQYF. J is TRBJ2-5 and V is TRBV27, with 7 bases matching TRBD1. The CDR3 is 15 residues long. Germline assignment: CDR1 MNHEY and CDR2 SMNVEV (reference sequence). The ends lost 4 bases at V and 5 bases at J; junction bases unmatched: 10.